Below, 9 T cell receptor beta chains from the same sample are listed, as sequenced in a study of T cells expressing NK-cell markers. TCRdb processed the 5' RACE reads again and assigns one entry to each CDR3 protein, with no DNA. In all, the sample yields about 260,000 distinct CDR3 sequences. Sequencing used blood T cells: a sorted CD56 or NKG2C T cell subset, CD4+ or CD8+ T cells, or bulk PBMC T cells (not recorded which). These TCRs come from a woman between 18 and 70 years old in good health.

V gene TRBV12-3 or TRBV12-4 combines with J gene TRBJ2-4. This CDR3 has 14 residues. CDR3 sequence: CASSGVGAKNIQYF.

V and J are TRBV5-5 and TRBJ2-4; TCRdb gives TRBD2 as the D gene, but with no DNA this cannot be confirmed. Germline-derived CDR1 and CDR2 are SGHKS and YYEKEE (reference sequence). There are 16 residues in the CDR3. The CDR3 sequence is CASSMGLGGSKNIQYF.

The V call is TRBV12-3 or TRBV12-4, the J call TRBJ2-3; TCRdb's assignment of TRBD1 cannot be checked, as there is no DNA. CDR3 length: 15 residues. The CDR3 loop reads CASNRGQVGTDTQYF.

The gene calls are TRBV4-3 and TRBJ2-1; checking the TCRdb D call of TRBD2 is not possible without DNA. The germline V gene has CDR1 LGHNA and CDR2 YSLEER. The CDR3 is made up of 15 amino acids. The CDR3 region is CASSQGLAGVNEQFF.

The chain recombines TRBV18 with TRBJ2-7; TCRdb returns TRBD1, unconfirmable since there is no DNA. Germline V CDR1 and CDR2: KGHSH, LQKENI. This CDR3 region has 14 residues. The CDR3 loop is CASSPLRDSREQYF.

The rearrangement uses TRBV11-2 and TRBJ1-2; TCRdb names TRBD1, which stays unverified in the absence of DNA. The CDR3 sequence is 15 residues long. Germline assignment: CDR1 SGHAT and CDR2 FQNNGV. This chain's CDR3 is CASSLAPGADYGYTF.

V is TRBV11-2 and J is TRBJ2-1; no DNA is available, so the TRBD2 call from TCRdb remains unchecked. The CDR3 is 18 amino acids. Germline assignment: CDR1 SGHAT and CDR2 FQNNGV. The chain's CDR3 is CASSLDLGLAGPYNEQFF.

The chain links TRBV30 to TRBJ2-1; TCRdb's D call, TRBD2, is unchecked because there is no DNA. CDR1 and CDR2 from the germline V gene are GTSNPN and SVGIG (reference sequence). The CDR3 loop spans 13 amino acids. CDR3 loop: CAWSSGSKNEQFF. The variable domain in full, with the rest retrieved from reference TRBV30 and TRBJ2-1, is SQTIHQWPATLVQPVGSPLSLECTVEGTSNPNLYWYRQAAGRGLQLLFYSVGIGQISSEVPQNLSASRPQDRQFILSSKKLLLSDSGFYLCAWSSGSKNEQFFGPGTRLTVL.

V gene TRBV20-1 combines with J gene TRBJ2-1; the D gene TCRdb calls, TRBD2, cannot be checked with no DNA. The CDR3 is 15 amino acids. The germline CDR1 and CDR2 sequences are DFQATT and SNEGSKA (reference sequence). The CDR3 region is CSALGLAFSLNEQFF.